The sequence of this TCR beta chain was determined in a study of blood T cell repertoires in COVID-19. The table came from immunoSEQ multiplex PCR; TCRdb's copy has only in-frame clones and leaves some out. The sample has 160,000 or so clones; 89% are singletons. CDR3 length: 15 amino acids. V lost 8 bases, J lost 7 bases, and 11 bases stayed unmatched. From germline, CDR1 is LGHDT and CDR2 YNNKEL (reference sequence). The source is a man aged 60-69 years with acute or convalescent COVID-19. The rearrangement links TRBV3-1 (or the pseudogene TRBV3-2) to TRBJ1-6; 7 positions agree with TRBD1. Source material: peripheral blood. CDR3 in DNA: TGTGCCAGCGGTCCGACAGGGCTTCGAAATTCACCCCTCCACTTT. Translation gives CASGPTGLRNSPLHF.